These 8 T cell receptor beta chains share one sample of origin, sequenced in a study of blood T cell repertoires in COVID-19. Libraries were prepared by immunoSEQ multiplex PCR; TCRdb keeps only in-frame clonotypes and omits some of them. The sample consists of about 130,000 clones, about four fifths of them appearing once. What was sequenced was peripheral blood. Every receptor here comes from a human donor in a cohort sampled during active COVID-19.

This clone has just one count. The rearrangement joins TRBV12-3 or TRBV12-4 to TRBJ1-1, with D possibly matching TRBD1 (6 bases). There are 13 residues in the CDR3. The germline V and J ends were trimmed by 6 bases and 7 bases, with 15 bases remaining between them. CDR3 nucleotide sequence: TGTGCCAGCAGGACCAGGGGCCGAGTTGAAGCTTTCTTT. As protein: CASRTRGRVEAFF.

This clone was seen a few times. The V gene is TRBV3-1 (or the pseudogene TRBV3-2), the J gene TRBJ1-5, with a tentative D call TRBD1 (6 bases). Germline values: CDR1 LGHDT, CDR2 YNNKEL (reference sequence). The CDR3 totals 15 residues. V gave up 2 bases and J gave up 2 bases, with 10 bases separating them. The CDR3 nucleotides are TGTGCCAGCAGCCAAACAGGGCCGGGCAATCAGCCCCAGCATTTT. Its protein is CASSQTGPGNQPQHF.

The count of this clone is one. The chain is built from TRBV9 and TRBJ2-1; possibly TRBD2 for D (5 bases). The CDR3 contains 16 residues. Germline values: CDR1 SGDLS, CDR2 YYNGEE. V lost 3 bases and J 2 bases, leaving 15 bases between the germline ends. The CDR3 sequence is CASSELERPAYNEQFF. The DNA for the CDR3 is TGTGCCAGCAGCGAACTCGAGCGGCCGGCCTACAATGAGCAGTTCTTC. Complete variable domain (other parts from reference TRBV9 and TRBJ2-1): DSGVTQTPKHLITATGQRVTLRCSPRSGDLSVYWYQQSLDQGLQFLIQYYNGEERAKGNILERFSAQQFPDLHSELNLSSLELGDSALYFCASSELERPAYNEQFFGPGTRLTVL.

The chain has TRBV11-2 and TRBJ2-1; possible D gene TRBD1, 5 bases. Germline V lookup: CDR1 SGHAT, CDR2 FQNNGV. This CDR3 region has 12 residues. V was shortened by 3 bases and J by 8 bases, with 8 bases between the two germline ends. The CDR3 DNA reads as TGTGCCAGCAGCTTTCCAGGGTATGAGCAGTTCTTC. Its protein is CASSFPGYEQFF.

The rearrangement links TRBV19 to TRBJ2-3; unclear D gene. Trimming cost V 3 bases and J 13 bases, with 11 bases left between them. The germline gives CDR1 LNHDA, CDR2 SQIVND (reference sequence). This CDR3 is built from 11 residues. CDR3 residues: CASSIDRLKYF. Here the CDR3 DNA reads TGTGCCAGTAGTATCGACCGACTCAAGTATTTT.

This clone came up a few times. The J gene is TRBJ1-5, the V gene TRBV6-5; 7 nucleotides align to TRBD1. The CDR3 extends over 14 amino acids. Germline lookup yields CDR1 MNHEY and CDR2 SVGAGI. V gave up 2 bases and J gave up 4 bases; unmatched junction bases: 2. The CDR3 bases are TGTGCCAGCAGTTACGGCAGGGGGAATCAGCCCCAGCATTTT. The encoded protein is CASSYGRGNQPQHF.

This clone was observed a single time. This chain uses TRBV27 with TRBJ2-5; 9 positions match TRBD2. The junction had 5 bases not matched to a gene; V was cut back by 4 bases and J by 2 bases. CDR1 is MNHEY, CDR2 SMNVEV, per germline (reference sequence). CDR3 length: 15 residues. As DNA, the CDR3 is TGTGCCAGCAGTTCGCGACTAGCGGAACAAGAGACCCAGTACTTC. Its translation: CASSSRLAEQETQYF.

CDR3 sequence reads: CASSHPRQVCNSPLHF. CDR3 coding DNA: TGTGCCAGCAGCCACCCCCGACAGGTTTGTAATTCACCCCTCCACTTT. The chain links TRBV7-8 to TRBJ1-6; tentative D call: TRBD1 (6 bases). V was clipped by 5 bases and J by 6 bases, with 17 bases between them. The CDR3 extends over 16 amino acids. Germline assignment: CDR1 SGHVS and CDR2 FQNEAQ.